A selection of T cell receptor beta chains follows, all from one sample in a study of immune heterogeneity within non-small cell lung tumors. TCRdb processed the multiplex PCR reads anew with MiXCR; each CDR3 protein has one entry. The data hold around 15,000 distinct CDR3 sequences, with under 35% observed a single time. The sequencing sample was made of lung tumor tissue. These receptors were taken from a woman aged 45 to 65 with non-small cell lung cancer. Each CDR3 is given with its conserved first and last residue. A D gene is named only where the DNA matches it firmly. Size is stated for part of the rows, as once, few or many counts, or as a class when the clone is expanded.

TRBJ1-2,NA,TRBV6-1,many,CASSLAADYGYTF,TGTGCCAGCAGCCTAGCGGCTGACTATGGCTACACCTTC
TRBJ1-5,NA,TRBV28,NA,CASSHPARRWAQHF,TGTGCCAGCAGCCATCCAGCCCGAAGATGGGCCCAGCATTTT
TRBJ2-5,TRBD2,TRBV7-8,few,CASRGGLAGEELRETQYF,TGTGCCAGCAGGGGGGGGCTAGCGGGGGAGGAACTACGAGAGACCCAGTACTTC
TRBJ2-7,TRBD1,TRBV7-9,many,CASSPGQGTDYEQYF,TGTGCCAGCAGCCCGGGACAGGGGACCGACTACGAGCAGTACTTC
TRBJ2-7,TRBD2,TRBV18,few,CASSPPTGGAHEQYF,TGTGCCAGCTCACCACCAACGGGGGGGGCCCACGAGCAGTACTTC
TRBJ2-7,NA,TRBV28,many,CASRTTGEPPYEQYF,TGTGCCAGCAGAACAACGGGAGAACCGCCCTACGAGCAGTACTTC
TRBJ1-1,NA,TRBV5-1,few,CASSWGRATEAFF,TGCGCCAGCAGCTGGGGGAGGGCCACTGAAGCTTTCTTT
TRBJ1-1,NA,TRBV5-1,many,CASSLSTGMNTEAFF,TGCGCCAGCAGCCTCTCGACAGGCATGAACACTGAAGCTTTCTTT
TRBJ1-3,NA,TRBV9,NA,CASSVEGLGGNTIYF,TGTGCCAGCAGCGTAGAAGGTCTGGGGGGAAACACCATATATTTT
TRBJ2-7,NA,TRBV11-2,few,CASSPDFYEQYF,TGTGCCAGCAGCCCCGACTTCTACGAGCAGTACTTC
TRBJ2-7,TRBD1,TRBV10-3,NA,CAIGQGYEQYF,TGTGCCATTGGACAGGGCTACGAGCAGTACTTC